This entry describes one T cell receptor (beta chain). Its antigen is not identified. V was pared by 3 bases and J by 7 bases, with 19 bases between. CDR1 is SGDLS and CDR2 is YYNGEE in the germline V gene. This CDR3 has 15 amino acids. 5'RACE, which relied on constant-segment primers, yielded TCR alpha and TCR beta cDNA libraries carrying sample barcodes and UMIs. TCRdb itself ran the 5' RACE reads through MiXCR, one entry per CDR3 protein. The table shows 350,000 or so distinct CDR3 sequences, with approximately 21% occurring only once. The data were taken from a study of T-cell memory formation after mild COVID-19. Across the whole study: The two donors had largely donor-specific TCR clusters. The study, taken as a whole, reports: There was a balanced CD4/CD8 profile in clones contracting day 15 to 85, and later expanders leaned CD4+. Shrinking CD4+ clones resided mostly in CM and EM, and CD8+ ones in EMRA.

Sequenced sample: PBMCs or a T cell subset sorted from them (not recorded which). This rearrangement joins TRBV9 to TRBJ1-2; weak D call: TRBD1 (5 bases). The receptor was derived from an adult woman who had mild COVID-19 (a few samples of this study predate the infection). Cell type and time point are not known. In DNA, the CDR3 is TGTGCCAGCAGCGCCAATAGTCAGGGCCCCTCTGGCTACACCTTC. This translates into CASSANSQGPSGYTF.